This TCR beta chain was recovered during a study of blood T cell repertoires in COVID-19. Study-wide background: Whether acute or convalescent, the COVID-19 samples came from the United States, Italy and Spain.

Authors' methods: Estimation of nucleated cell counts was performed using reference gene primer amplification. The method was immunoSEQ multiplex PCR; TCRdb's version includes in-frame clones alone and lacks a portion of them. V and J calls plus clone size are reproduced from that table; the DNA served to infer D and trimming. Found here are 95,000 to 150,000 clones, 80% to 90% of them singletons; the top ten hold 3.5% to 5%. Trimming left V 7 bases short and J 1 base short, with 14 bases between. CDR3 length equals 15 residues. CDR1 and CDR2 (germline): LNHDA, SQIVND (reference sequence). The gene calls are TRBV19 and TRBJ1-5; a weak D match, TRBD1 (5 bases). The sample comprised peripheral blood. This clonotype was obtained from a man between 40 and 49 years old with acute or convalescent COVID-19. Here the CDR3 reads CASIPGSGSNQPQHF. DNA for the CDR3: TGTGCCAGTATCCCAGGGTCAGGCAGCAATCAGCCCCAGCATTTT.